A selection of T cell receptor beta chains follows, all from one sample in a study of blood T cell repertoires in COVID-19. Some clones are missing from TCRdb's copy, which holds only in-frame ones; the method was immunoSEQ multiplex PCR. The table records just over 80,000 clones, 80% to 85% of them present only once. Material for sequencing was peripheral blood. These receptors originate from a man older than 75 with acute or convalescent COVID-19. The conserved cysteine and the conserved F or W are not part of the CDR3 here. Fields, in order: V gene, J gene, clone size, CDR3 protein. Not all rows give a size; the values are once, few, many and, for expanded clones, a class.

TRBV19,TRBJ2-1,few,ASSIGQGQVGQF
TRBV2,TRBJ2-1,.,ASSPGQYNEQF
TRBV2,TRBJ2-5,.,ASSFPGQGKETQY
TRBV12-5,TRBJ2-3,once,ASGLGLAGATDTQY
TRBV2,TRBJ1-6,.,ASSWDSSSYNSPLH
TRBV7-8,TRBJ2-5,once,ASSPPPLLETQY
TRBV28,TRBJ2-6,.,ASLQGARGANVLT
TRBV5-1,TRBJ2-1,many,ASSLAVGGYNEQF
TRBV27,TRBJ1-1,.,ASSLGRGGYLMNTEAF
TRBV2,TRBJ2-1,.,ASREPGLHSNEQF
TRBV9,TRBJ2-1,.,ASSFSGTSGRGGSYNEQF
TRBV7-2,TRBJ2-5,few,ASSQAGTGFKTQY
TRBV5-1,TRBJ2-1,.,ASSGRDSGFNEQF
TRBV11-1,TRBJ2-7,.,ASSLGSSYEQY
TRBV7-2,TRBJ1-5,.,ASSLERGGQPQH